Included here is one T cell receptor beta chain sequence, with context. The assay was immunoSEQ multiplex PCR, and TCRdb's table has in-frame clones only and misses some. The sample shows tens of thousands of clones, about 91% of them seen only once. This sample stems from a study of T cell changes during pregnancy in multiple sclerosis. The germline CDR1 and CDR2 sequences are SGHVS and FNYEAQ. Trimming stripped 2 bases from V and 6 bases from J, with 11 bases between. The CDR3 consists of 14 residues. The gene calls are TRBV7-6 and TRBJ2-1; a weak D match, TRBD2 (7 bases). The source material was CD8+ T cells from peripheral blood mononuclear cells, sampled before pregnancy. This TCR was recovered from a female donor with multiple sclerosis, enrolled in a pregnancy study. CDR3 protein: CASSLSGGRNEQFF. The DNA for the CDR3 is TGTGCCAGCAGCTTATCCGGGGGGCGCAATGAGCAGTTCTTC. The variable domain in full, with the rest retrieved from reference TRBV7-6 and TRBJ2-1, is GAGVSQSPRYKVTKRGQDVALRCDPISGHVSLYWYRQALGQGPEFLTYFNYEAQQDKSGLPNDRFSAERPEGSISTLTIQRTEQRDSAMYRCASSLSGGRNEQFFGPGTRLTVL.